This T cell receptor beta chain was sequenced in a study of cytomegalovirus exposure and HLA in healthy donors (dated by TCRdb to about 2017). Regarding the research as a whole: An earlier analysis of more than 550 of the donors reported 276 Gb of sequence data and 95 million to 130 million unique TCR beta sequences obtained from roughly 180 million T cells. Roughly 300 gigabases of sequencing data and approximately 80 million unique TCR sequences were included in an early release covering about 620 HLA-typed donors. Of the roughly 400 genotyped donors, roughly 85% fell in the genetic ancestry cluster associated with self-reported Caucasian donors. The study aimed to test whether cataloging public T cell receptors could reveal signatures of past pathogen exposure. The study used immunosequencing to profile the T cell repertoires of about 670 subjects and linked those repertoires to cytomegalovirus serostatus. A separate validation cohort of roughly 130 different subjects was used in addition to the 666-subject first cohort. The study combined high-throughput TCR immunosequencing, statistical association of individual TCRs with disease status, and machine learning to predict cytomegalovirus infection status. A later analysis re-examined previously published TCR beta repertoires from about 700 donors and added high-resolution HLA genotyping to investigate patterns of TCR occurrence. The later analysis used no new phenotypic data to find candidate immune exposures, relying instead on TCR beta sequences and their occurrence across donors. An earlier analysis of 450 to 750 of the donors used high-throughput TCR beta sequencing to judge whether each TCR beta V gene segment behaved as functional or pseudogenic. Donor age, sex, ethnicity and CMV serostatus were compiled together with the repertoire data. In a later genetic analysis, genome-wide SNP genotypes for 398 of the 666 donors were used, and that subset was treated as a discovery cohort. Every discovery cohort repertoire had been produced on one sequencing platform. Both class I and class II loci were covered by HLA typing, at four-digit resolution. Typing coverage differed by locus: A, B, C, DRB1 and DQB1 were typed in about 620-640 donors, DQA1 in about 500, DPA1 in 600 to 610, and DPB1 in roughly 470. Roughly five DR-DQ haplotypes were treated as single units for association and clustering because of strong linkage in the cohort. Among 398 genotyped donors of the cohort, an average of around 240,000 unique TCR beta nucleotide sequences were sequenced per donor, around 20% of them non-productive. General conclusions and limits of the study: When HLA alleles, especially DR and DQ, strongly co-occurred, attributing TCR associations to individual alleles was difficult. A further reported finding was that TCR beta sequences accurately predicted the HLA-A and HLA-B alleles for most subjects in the first cohort. Linkage disequilibrium might explain the correlated functional status among segregating V segments, but an unknown experimental factor could not be excluded. A cluster of highly shared sequence variants was judged likely to be a technical artifact of the sequencing pipeline. In a later analysis, HLA-associated TCR beta chains showed more clonal expansion and lower generation probabilities than non-associated chains that were equally common. Three of the identified cytomegalovirus-associated TCR beta chains were confirmed in vitro to be specific for cytomegalovirus antigens. It was suggested by the authors that the approach could potentially be generalized to other disease states and immunological phenotypes. Compared with the approximately 600-donor mean, donors in an Asian-associated ancestry cluster had fewer N-insertions in productive TCRs, according to a later genetic analysis. Most CMV-associated TCR beta chains appeared to be HLA-restricted in a later analysis, and the HLA associations seemed to be driven largely by CMV exposure. A later analysis reported that several top co-occurrence clusters appeared linked to parvovirus B19, influenza, CMV and Epstein-Barr virus. The presence/absence analyses assumed that sequencing depth was roughly uniform across donors, and that assumption may not be true. In a later analysis, the rate of TCR association differed among HLA loci, with DRB1 alleles having the most associated TCRs and HLA-C alleles having the fewest. In a later analysis, more than 15,000 TCR beta sequences were associated with specific HLA alleles at a false discovery rate of 0.05. For the cohort, immune exposure information was limited to CMV serostatus. In an earlier analysis of some 550 of the donors, most TCR beta V segments were observed in productive rearrangements about 87% or about 30% of the time, broadly matching IMGT annotations. In this cohort, only TCR beta chains were sequenced, and detectable features were limited by the absence of alpha or paired-chain data. Some IMGT-functional V segments, including TRBV6-2 and TRBV6-3, could not be distinguished by the 87-base-pair reads and were therefore excluded. V-gene and J-gene trimming of TCR beta chains was associated with a missense DCLRE1C variant in a later genetic analysis, and the association was replicated in an independent cohort. Approximately 18 rarely observed V segments, including chromosome 9 orphons, were excluded from the earlier analysis of about 610 of the donors because counts were too low. The classifier was reported to diagnose cytomegalovirus status with high specificity and sensitivity in both the original and validation cohorts. Across donors, most TCR sequences were observed very rarely, whereas some public TCRs were present in many individuals. HLA typing was unavailable for some donors at each locus, so association tests used only the typed subset. The study listed approximately 150 TCR beta chains as associated with cytomegalovirus.

CDR1 and CDR2 are drawn from the germline V gene: MNHEY, SVGAGI. Compared with germline, V lacks 5 bases and J lacks 6 bases; bases without a gene match: 10. The CDR3 holds 15 amino acids from the cysteine to the phenylalanine. This entry keeps only the CDR3 DNA: 45 bases, framed from base 1. This clone has only a few counts. The antigen it recognizes is unknown. Within one base of it there is no much larger clone, and no base qualities were kept. The receptor library was made with the immunoSEQ multiplex PCR assay. For the multiplex PCR, a mixture combining 60 forward primers for TCR Vbeta segments and 13 reverse primers for TCR Jbeta segments was used. The CDR3 region of rearranged TCR beta genes was amplified from genomic DNA by a multiplex PCR assay. The Illumina HiSeq System was used to sequence the amplified TCR beta libraries as 87-base-pair reads. The source study handled its data this way. In a later analysis, tens of millions of unique TCR beta chains were counted across the roughly 610 repertoires, and around 10 million of these chains were shared by at least two donors. A nearest-neighbor algorithm error-corrected the raw reads and collapsed the reads into unique sequences, merging closely related sequences to remove PCR and sequencing errors. Alignment of CDR3 sequences to IMGT reference sequences was used to assign V, D and J gene segments. For a sequence to be retained, a match of at least six nucleotides was required to both a V gene segment and a J gene segment. A rearrangement counted as productive if the CDR3 had no stop codons and remained in frame with V and J, and every other rearrangement counted as non-productive. CDR3 was defined according to IMGT convention as the region running from the second conserved V-encoded cysteine to the conserved J-encoded phenylalanine. The earlier analysis of approximately 590 of the donors excluded any sequence lacking an unambiguous match to a single V gene segment. In an earlier analysis of 450 to 700 of the donors, V segments were called functional above 56.7% productive rearrangements and were called segregating when the between-donor standard deviation exceeded 5%. A statistical classification framework was built for diagnosing cytomegalovirus status from the catalog of TCR beta chain sequences. In a later analysis, TCR nucleotide sequences were compared against IMGT/GENE-DB human TR gene sequences so that V and J genes could be assigned. Using the TCRdist pipeline, a later analysis assigned CDR3 sequences along with most-parsimonious VDJ recombination scenarios. In a later analysis, each TCR beta chain was defined by its CDR3 amino acid sequence together with its V-gene family, and reads without a unique V-gene family were excluded. A later analysis removed over 500 highly shared, low-generation-probability nucleotide sequences to deal with suspected cross-contamination and a sequencing artifact. A later analysis calculated a clonal expansion index for each public chain from normalized within-repertoire ranks of inferred template counts. In a later analysis, generation probabilities were computed with a VDJ recombination model fitted to out-of-frame rearrangements, and the resulting probabilities were checked against IGoR. In a later analysis, hypergeometric tests were used to score TCR-TCR, TCR-HLA and TCR-CMV co-occurrence, with a repertoire-size bias correction applied to TCR pairs. In a later analysis, false discovery rates were estimated by permuting HLA or CMV assignments 20 times. In a later analysis, co-occurring TCRs were grouped using DBSCAN, with TCRdist sequence similarity added in when clustering inside HLA-allele-positive subsets. Co-occurrence clustering excluded repertoires with fewer than 30,000 or more than 120,000 public chains, plus five with anomalous nucleotide sharing. TCRdb re-hosts the immuneACCESS table, in-frame sequences only. Its copies lack some clones; in the studies checked, an unresolved V gene accounts for under half of them, and the cause for the rest is not known. V and J calls and clone size are copied from that table; D and trimming were computed from the DNA. In this sample the table shows roughly 180,000 clones, 75% to 85% of which occur a single time. The leading ten clones occupy under 1.5% of the sample.

The cohort comprised around 690 healthy bone marrow donors. At the time of sampling, all cohort members were nominally healthy, though unrecorded immune exposures were likely present. The donor was CMV seropositive and belonged to the group of around 300 seropositive cohort members. A peripheral blood sample was collected from each donor, and TCR beta sequencing was performed on peripheral blood mononuclear cells. The Qiagen DNeasy Blood Extraction Kit was used to extract genomic DNA from the blood cell samples. The sample taken for sequencing was PBMCs. Recombination linked TRBV6-5 to TRBJ1-2, with TRBD1 matching 9 junction bases. This sequence originates from a girl aged 2 to 9 in good health and CMV-seropositive. The nucleotides read TGTGCCAGCAGTAAAACCTGGACAGGGGAGGATGGCTACACCTTC. This is translated as CASSKTWTGEDGYTF.